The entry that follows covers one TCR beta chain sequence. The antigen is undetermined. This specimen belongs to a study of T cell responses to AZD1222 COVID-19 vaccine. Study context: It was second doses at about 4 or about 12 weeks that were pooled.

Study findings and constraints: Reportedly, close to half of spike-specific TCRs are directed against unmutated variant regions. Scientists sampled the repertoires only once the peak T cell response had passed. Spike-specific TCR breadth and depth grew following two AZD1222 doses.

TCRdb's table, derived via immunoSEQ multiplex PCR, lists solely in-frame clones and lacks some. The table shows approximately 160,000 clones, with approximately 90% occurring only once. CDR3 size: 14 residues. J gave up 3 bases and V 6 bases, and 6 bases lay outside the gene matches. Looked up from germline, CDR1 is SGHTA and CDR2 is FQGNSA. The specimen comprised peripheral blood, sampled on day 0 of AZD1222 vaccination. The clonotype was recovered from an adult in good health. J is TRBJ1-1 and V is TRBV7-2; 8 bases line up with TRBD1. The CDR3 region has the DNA TGTGCCAGCAGAAGACAGGGGAGTTACACTGAAGCTTTCTTT. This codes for CASRRQGSYTEAFF.